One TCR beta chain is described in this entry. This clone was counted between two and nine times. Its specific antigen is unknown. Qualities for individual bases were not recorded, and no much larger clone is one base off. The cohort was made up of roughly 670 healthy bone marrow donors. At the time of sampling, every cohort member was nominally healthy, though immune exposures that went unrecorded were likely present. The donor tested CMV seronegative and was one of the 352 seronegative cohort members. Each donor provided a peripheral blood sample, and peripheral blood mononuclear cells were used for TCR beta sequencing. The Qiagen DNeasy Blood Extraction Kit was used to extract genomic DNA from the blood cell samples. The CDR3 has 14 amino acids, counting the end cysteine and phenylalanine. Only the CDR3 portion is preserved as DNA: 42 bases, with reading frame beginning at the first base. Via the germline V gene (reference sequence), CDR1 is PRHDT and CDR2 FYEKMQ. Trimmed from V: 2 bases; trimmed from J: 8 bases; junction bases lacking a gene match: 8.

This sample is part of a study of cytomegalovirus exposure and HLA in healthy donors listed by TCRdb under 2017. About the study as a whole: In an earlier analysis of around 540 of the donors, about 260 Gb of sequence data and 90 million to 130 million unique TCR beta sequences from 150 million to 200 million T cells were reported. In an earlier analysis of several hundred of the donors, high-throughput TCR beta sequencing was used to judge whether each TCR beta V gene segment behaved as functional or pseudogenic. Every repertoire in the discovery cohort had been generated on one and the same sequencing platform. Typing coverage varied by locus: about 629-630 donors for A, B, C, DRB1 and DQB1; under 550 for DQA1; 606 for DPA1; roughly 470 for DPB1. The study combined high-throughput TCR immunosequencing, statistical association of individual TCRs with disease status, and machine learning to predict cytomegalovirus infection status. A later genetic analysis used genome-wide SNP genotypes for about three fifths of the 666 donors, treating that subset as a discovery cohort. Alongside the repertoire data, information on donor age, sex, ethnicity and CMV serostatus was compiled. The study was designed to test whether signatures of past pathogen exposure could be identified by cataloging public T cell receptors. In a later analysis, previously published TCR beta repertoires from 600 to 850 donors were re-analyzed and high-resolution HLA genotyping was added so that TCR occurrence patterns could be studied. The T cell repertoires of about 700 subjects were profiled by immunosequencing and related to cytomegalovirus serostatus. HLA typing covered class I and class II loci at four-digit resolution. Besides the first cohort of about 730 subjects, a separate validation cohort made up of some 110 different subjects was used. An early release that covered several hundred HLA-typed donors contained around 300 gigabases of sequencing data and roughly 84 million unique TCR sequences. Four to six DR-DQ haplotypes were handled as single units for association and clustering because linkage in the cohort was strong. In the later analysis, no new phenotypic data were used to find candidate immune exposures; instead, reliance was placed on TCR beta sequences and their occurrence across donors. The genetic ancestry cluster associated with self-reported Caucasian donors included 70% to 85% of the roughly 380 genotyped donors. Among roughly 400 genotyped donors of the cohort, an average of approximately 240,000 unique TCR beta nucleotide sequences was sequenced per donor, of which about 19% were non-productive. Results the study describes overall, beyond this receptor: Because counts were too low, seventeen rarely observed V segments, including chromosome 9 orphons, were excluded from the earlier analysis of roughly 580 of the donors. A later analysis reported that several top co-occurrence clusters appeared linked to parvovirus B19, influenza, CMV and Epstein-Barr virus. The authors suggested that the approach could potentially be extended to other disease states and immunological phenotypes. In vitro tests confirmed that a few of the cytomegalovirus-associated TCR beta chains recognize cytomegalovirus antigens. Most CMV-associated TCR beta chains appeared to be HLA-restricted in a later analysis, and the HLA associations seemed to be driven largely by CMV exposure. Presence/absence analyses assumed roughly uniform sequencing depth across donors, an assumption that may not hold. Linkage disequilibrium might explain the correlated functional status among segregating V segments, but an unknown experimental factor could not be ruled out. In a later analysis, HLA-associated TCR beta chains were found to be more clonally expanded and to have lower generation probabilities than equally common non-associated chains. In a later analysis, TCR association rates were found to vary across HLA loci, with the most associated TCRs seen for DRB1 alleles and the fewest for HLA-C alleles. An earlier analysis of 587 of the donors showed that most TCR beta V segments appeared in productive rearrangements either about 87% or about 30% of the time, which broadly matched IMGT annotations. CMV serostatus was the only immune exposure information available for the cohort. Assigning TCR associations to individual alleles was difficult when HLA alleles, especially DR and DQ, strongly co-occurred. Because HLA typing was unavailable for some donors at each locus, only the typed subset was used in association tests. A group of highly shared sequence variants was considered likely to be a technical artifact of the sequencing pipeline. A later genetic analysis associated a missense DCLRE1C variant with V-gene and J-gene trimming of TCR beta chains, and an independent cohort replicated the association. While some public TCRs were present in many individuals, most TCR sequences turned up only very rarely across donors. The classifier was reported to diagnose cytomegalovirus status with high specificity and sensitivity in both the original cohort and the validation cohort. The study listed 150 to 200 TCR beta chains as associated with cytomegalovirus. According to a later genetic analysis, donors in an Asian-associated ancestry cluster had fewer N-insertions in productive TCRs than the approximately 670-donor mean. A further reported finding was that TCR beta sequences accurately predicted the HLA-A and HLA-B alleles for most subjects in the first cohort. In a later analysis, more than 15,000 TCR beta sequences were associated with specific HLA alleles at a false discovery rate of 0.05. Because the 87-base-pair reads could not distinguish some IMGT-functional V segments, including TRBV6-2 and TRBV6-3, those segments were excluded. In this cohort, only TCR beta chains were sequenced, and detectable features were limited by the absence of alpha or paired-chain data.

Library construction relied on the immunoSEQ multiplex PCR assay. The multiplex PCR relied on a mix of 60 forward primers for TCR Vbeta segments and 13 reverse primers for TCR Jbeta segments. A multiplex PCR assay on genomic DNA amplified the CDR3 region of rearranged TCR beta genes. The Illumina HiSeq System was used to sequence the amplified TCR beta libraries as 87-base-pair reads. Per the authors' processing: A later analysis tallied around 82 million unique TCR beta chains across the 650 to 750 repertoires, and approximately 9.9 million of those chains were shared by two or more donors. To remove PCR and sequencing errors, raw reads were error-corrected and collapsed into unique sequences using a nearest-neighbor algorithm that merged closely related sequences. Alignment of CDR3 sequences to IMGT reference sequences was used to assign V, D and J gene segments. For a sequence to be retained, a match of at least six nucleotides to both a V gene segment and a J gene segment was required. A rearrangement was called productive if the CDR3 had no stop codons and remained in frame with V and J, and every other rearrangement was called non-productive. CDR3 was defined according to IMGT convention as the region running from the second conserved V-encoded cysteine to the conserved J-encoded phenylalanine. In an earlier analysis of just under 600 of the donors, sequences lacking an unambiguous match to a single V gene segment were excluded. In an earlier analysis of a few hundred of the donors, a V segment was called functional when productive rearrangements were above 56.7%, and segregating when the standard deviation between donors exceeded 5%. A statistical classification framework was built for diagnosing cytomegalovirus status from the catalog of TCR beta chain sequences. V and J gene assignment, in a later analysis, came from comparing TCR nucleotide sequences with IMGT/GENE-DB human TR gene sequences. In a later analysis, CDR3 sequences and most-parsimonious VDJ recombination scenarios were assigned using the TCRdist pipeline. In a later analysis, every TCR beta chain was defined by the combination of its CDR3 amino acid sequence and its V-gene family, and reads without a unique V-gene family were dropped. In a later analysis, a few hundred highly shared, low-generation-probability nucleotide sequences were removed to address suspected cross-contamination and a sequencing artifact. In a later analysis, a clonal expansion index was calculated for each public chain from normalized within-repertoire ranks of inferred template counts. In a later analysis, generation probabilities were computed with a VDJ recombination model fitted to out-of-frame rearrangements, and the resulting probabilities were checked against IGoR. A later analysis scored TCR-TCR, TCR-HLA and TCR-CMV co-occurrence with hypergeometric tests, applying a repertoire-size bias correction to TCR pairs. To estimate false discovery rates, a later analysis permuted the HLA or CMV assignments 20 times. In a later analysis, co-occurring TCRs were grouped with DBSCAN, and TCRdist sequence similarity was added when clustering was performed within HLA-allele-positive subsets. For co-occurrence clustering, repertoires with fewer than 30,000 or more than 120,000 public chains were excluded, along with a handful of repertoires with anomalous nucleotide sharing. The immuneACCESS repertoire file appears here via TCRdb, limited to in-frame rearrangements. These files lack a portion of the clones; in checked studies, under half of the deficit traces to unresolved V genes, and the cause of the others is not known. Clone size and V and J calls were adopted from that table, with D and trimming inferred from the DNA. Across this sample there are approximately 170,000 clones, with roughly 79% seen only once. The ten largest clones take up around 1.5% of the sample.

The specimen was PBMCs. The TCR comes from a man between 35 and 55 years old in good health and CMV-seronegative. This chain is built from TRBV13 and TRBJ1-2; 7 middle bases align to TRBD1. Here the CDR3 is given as CASSLLNRGLGYTF. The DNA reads TGTGCCAGCAGCTTATTGAACAGGGGTCTAGGCTACACCTTC.